These 21 T cell receptor delta chains were sequenced from one sample in a study of gamma-delta chains in newborns, infants, children. TCRdb repeated clone calling on the reads with CATT. This sample has 15,000 or so delta-chain clones, with approximately 7% found just once. Source material: blood. These TCRs come from a child who was a newborn, infant or young child, either healthy, febrile or measles-vaccinated (not recorded which).

The chain has TRAV29/DV5 and TRDJ1, with TRDD3 matching 10 bases. The germline V gene encodes CDR1 NSMFDY and CDR2 ISSIKDK. The CDR3 is made up of 14 amino acids. V shed 2 bases, J shed 0 bases, and the junction held 1 base outside the gene matches. Written as DNA, the CDR3 is TGTGCAGCAAGTACTGGGGGATACACCGATAAACTCATCTTT. Translated, it gives CAASTGGYTDKLIF.

V gene TRDV2 combines with J gene TRDJ3, with 11 nucleotides matching TRDD3. The CDR3 is 20 amino acids. Germline CDR1 GEAIGNYY, CDR2 EKD. V was pared by 0 bases and J by 0 bases, with 6 bases of the junction left unmatched. In nucleotides, the CDR3 is TGTGCCTGTGACACCTTGGACTGGGGGATAAGCTCCTGGGACACCCGACAGATGTTTTTC. Residues: CACDTLDWGISSWDTRQMFF.

This clone was observed once. A much larger clone lies a single base off, so this may be a read error. This rearrangement joins TRDV2 to TRDJ3; the match to TRDD3 covers 13 bases. The CDR3 is 22 residues long. J was trimmed by 0 bases and V by 1 base; bases with no gene match: 11. The germline CDR1 and CDR2 sequences are GEAIGNYY and EKD. The CDR3 DNA reads as TGTGCCTGTGACACTTACTGGGGGATACGTCCCGCTAGCTCCTGGGACACCCGACAGATGTTTTTC. Its translation: CACDTYWGIRPASSWDTRQMFF.

Notes on this clone: The same CDR3 arises from other DNA sequences in this sample as well. The J gene is TRDJ3, the V gene TRDV2, with 7 bases identical to TRDD3. V dropped 1 base and J dropped 3; count of bases not matched to a gene: 14. CDR3 size: 20 residues. CDR1 GEAIGNYY and CDR2 EKD come from the germline V gene. The CDR3 nucleotides read TGTGCCTGTGACACGCCTGGGGGCCAGGGGATTGACTGGGACACCCGACAGATGTTTTTC. Its translation: CACDTPGGQGIDWDTRQMFF.

This clone was observed a few times. The V and J genes are TRDV1 and TRDJ3; 11 bases match TRDD3. Germline CDR1 reads TSWWSYY; CDR2 reads QGS. J gave up 0 bases and V 2 bases, and 6 bases lay outside the gene matches. The CDR3 contains 20 residues. The CDR3 coding sequence is TGTGCTCTTGGGGAAAGGGGTTGGGGGATACGCTCCTGGGACACCCGACAGATGTTTTTC. This sequence encodes CALGERGWGIRSWDTRQMFF.

In regard to this clone: One end of the junction varies from germline; a read error may be responsible. The chain uses TRDV2 and TRDJ3, with 12 bases fitting TRDD3. Germline V CDR1 and CDR2: GEAIGNYY, EKD. The CDR3 runs 21 residues. As DNA, the CDR3 is TGCGCCTGTGACACCGCCACTGGGGGATACCCTAGCTCCTGGGACACCCGACAGGTGTTTTTC. Translation: CACDTATGGYPSSWDTRQVFF.

This clone was seen a handful of times. A single base separates this from a much larger clone, so it may be a read error. This rearrangement joins TRDV2 to TRDJ3; possible D gene TRDD3, 5 bases. CDR1 is GEAIGNYY and CDR2 is EKD in the germline V gene. This CDR3 has 14 amino acids. Here the CDR3 reads CACGTWGDTRQMFF. The CDR3 bases are TGTGCCTGTGGCACCTGGGGGGACACCCGACAGATGTTTTTC.

This clone occurred a few times. The rearrangement uses TRDV2 and TRDJ1, with 8 bases fitting TRDD3. The CDR3 length is 14 residues. The J segment lost 3 bases and the V segment lost 3 bases, leaving 5 bases of the junction unmatched. The germline gives CDR1 GEAIGNYY, CDR2 EKD. DNA for the CDR3: TGTGCCTGTGACTTACTGGGGGGTGCCGATAAACTCATCTTT. This codes for CACDLLGGADKLIF.

This clone has just a few counts. J is TRDJ3 and V is TRDV2; 9 positions match TRDD3. The CDR3 is 20 residues long. Germline V gene sequence: CDR1 GEAIGNYY, CDR2 EKD. V was pared by 0 bases and J by 0 bases, with 8 bases of the junction left unmatched. The CDR3 DNA follows: TGTGCCTGTGACACCGTACTGGGGGAGACGGTCTCCTGGGACACCCGACAGATGTTTTTC. As protein: CACDTVLGETVSWDTRQMFF.

Only a few counts were recorded for this clone. The chain employs TRDV2 and TRDJ1, with 12 bases that match TRDD3. The CDR3 spans 16 residues. Germline V gene data show CDR1 as GEAIGNYY and CDR2 as EKD. The V segment lost 0 bases and the J segment 2 bases; nucleotides outside the gene matches: 3. Written as DNA, the CDR3 is TGTGCCTGTGACACCGCTGGGGGATACGGAACCGATAAACTCATCTTT. It encodes CACDTAGGYGTDKLIF.

This clone turned up a few times. At one end, the junction sequence differs from germline, possibly due to a read error. This chain uses TRDV2 with TRDJ3, with 12 bases lining up with TRDD3. CDR3 length equals 19 residues. Germline V gene data show CDR1 as GEAIGNYY and CDR2 as EKD. The CDR3 loop reads CACDPLGDTSSWDTRQVFF. The CDR3 DNA is TGTGCCTGTGACCCCCTGGGGGATACGAGCTCCTGGGACACCCGACAGGTGTTTTTC.

This clone qualifies as medium-sized. Other nucleotide sequences in the sample specify the same CDR3. The V call is TRDV2, the J call TRDJ3; 12 bases agree with TRDD3. The V gene end was trimmed by 3 bases and the J gene end by 0 bases; junction bases not matched to a gene: 8. Germline assignment: CDR1 GEAIGNYY and CDR2 EKD. The CDR3 runs 20 residues. Written as DNA, the CDR3 is TGTGCCTGTGACCCTACTGGGGGATACAGCCCCTCCTGGGACACCCGACAGATGTTTTTC. This translates into CACDPTGGYSPSWDTRQMFF.

This clone is medium-sized (0.01 to 0.1%). Additional DNA sequences in this sample encode the identical CDR3. The rearrangement links TRDV2 to TRDJ3; 7 bases align to TRDD3. Trimming at V came to 0 bases and at J to 1 base, leaving 2 bases not matched to a gene. This CDR3 region has 17 residues. Germline V gene lookup returns CDR1 GEAIGNYY and CDR2 EKD. The CDR3 is CACDTVGGSWDTRQMFF. CDR3 bases: TGTGCCTGTGACACCGTTGGGGGATCCTGGGACACCCGACAGATGTTTTTC.

This clone has more than one count but fewer than ten. Because the CDR3's place on the DNA is in doubt, the DNA is left out and the CDR3 is given as listed by TCRdb. This sample includes further DNA sequences coding for the same CDR3. The V and J genes are TRDV2 and TRDJ2; TRDD3, as called in the table, went unchecked against the DNA. The length of the CDR3 is 16 amino acids, counting both ends. Germline CDR1 is GEAIGNYY and CDR2 is EKD. CDR3 residues: CACDTVGGGSLGQLFF.

Only a few counts were recorded for this clone. TCRdb assigns this DNA the protein of a much larger clone, which departs from its translation at residue 4; this likely reflects a read error, and the protein shown comes from translating the DNA. The V gene is TRDV2, the J gene TRDJ3; TRDD3 matches 11 bases. The ends lost 4 bases at V and 2 bases at J; junction bases unmatched: 6. Germline V CDR1 and CDR2: GEAIGNYY, EKD. The CDR3 runs to 18 residues. CDR3 sequence (DNA): TGTGCCTGTGAGACCGTACTGGGGGATACCTGGGACACCCGACAGATGTTTTTC. The encoded protein is CACETVLGDTWDTRQMFF.

This clone has just a few counts. This chain uses TRDV2 with TRDJ3, with D maybe TRDD3 (5 bases). The CDR3 is 17 amino acids. V lost 3 bases to trimming and J lost 0 bases, with 11 bases between them. The germline gives CDR1 GEAIGNYY, CDR2 EKD. DNA for the CDR3: TGTGCCTGTGACTTCGCTGGGCGCTCCTGGGACACCCGACAGATGTTTTTC. It codes for CACDFAGRSWDTRQMFF.

Comments on this clone: The junction and the germline gene differ at one end; a read error may be behind it. Other DNA sequences of this sample code for an identical CDR3. The V and J genes are TRDV2 and TRDJ3, with 7 nucleotides matching TRDD3. Germline V gives CDR1 GEAIGNYY, CDR2 EKD. The length of the CDR3 is 20 residues. The CDR3 protein is CACDTWEMRGISWDTRQMFF. For the CDR3, the DNA is TGTGCCTGTGACACGTGGGAAATGCGGGGGATCTCCTGGGACACCCGCCAGATGTTTTTC.

This clone was seen a handful of times. This chain connects TRDV2 to TRDJ3, with 8 bases matching TRDD3. Germline V gene sequence: CDR1 GEAIGNYY, CDR2 EKD. The CDR3 loop spans 19 amino acids. The V segment lost 0 bases and the J segment 0 bases; nucleotides outside the gene matches: 6. The CDR3 DNA is TGTGCCTGTGACACCGCGTACTGGGGGCGCTCCTGGGACACCCGACAGATGTTTTTC. Translated: CACDTAYWGRSWDTRQMFF.

The chain couples TRDV2 to TRDJ3, with a weak D call TRDD3 (5 bases). CDR3 length equals 18 residues. Germline CDR1 is GEAIGNYY and CDR2 is EKD. The V end lost 1 base, the J end lost 0 bases, and 12 bases lay between the germline ends. CDR3 protein: CACDTIDTRSWDTRQMFF. In DNA form, the CDR3 reads TGTGCCTGTGACACAATTGATACCCGCTCCTGGGACACCCGACAGATGTTTTTC.

V and J are TRDV2 and TRDJ3; D gene ambiguous. The CDR3 is 19 amino acids. Between the trimmed V and J ends, which lost 0 bases and 0 bases, there was a span of 14 bases. From germline, CDR1 is GEAIGNYY and CDR2 EKD. CDR3 coding DNA: TGTGCCTGTGACACCGTACGACACAAAAGCTCCTGGGACACCCGACAGATGTTTTTC. Protein sequence: CACDTVRHKSSWDTRQMFF.

Worth noting for this clone: This clone may be a read error of a much larger clone one base away. Other nucleotide sequences in the sample specify the same CDR3. The chain uses TRDV2 and TRDJ3; 12 positions match TRDD3. J gave up 0 bases and V 2 bases, and 7 bases lay outside the gene matches. The CDR3 has 20 residues. Germline V gene lookup returns CDR1 GEAIGNYY and CDR2 EKD. The CDR3 loop is CACDKVLGDTRSWDTRQMFF. The CDR3 nucleotides read TGTGCCTGTGACAAAGTACTGGGGGATACACGCTCCTGGGACACCCGACAGATGTTTTTC.